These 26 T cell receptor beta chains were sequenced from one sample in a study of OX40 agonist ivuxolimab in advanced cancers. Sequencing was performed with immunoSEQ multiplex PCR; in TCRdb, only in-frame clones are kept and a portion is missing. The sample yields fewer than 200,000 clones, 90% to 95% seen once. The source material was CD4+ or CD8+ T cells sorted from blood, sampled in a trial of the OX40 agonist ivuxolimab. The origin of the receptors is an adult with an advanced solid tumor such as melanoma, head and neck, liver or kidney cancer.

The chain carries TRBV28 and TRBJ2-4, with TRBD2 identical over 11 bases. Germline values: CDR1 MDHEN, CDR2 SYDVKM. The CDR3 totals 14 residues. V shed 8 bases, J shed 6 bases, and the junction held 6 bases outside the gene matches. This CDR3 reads CASCSGTSGNIQYF. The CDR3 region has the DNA TGTGCCAGCTGCTCCGGGACTAGCGGAAACATTCAGTACTTC.

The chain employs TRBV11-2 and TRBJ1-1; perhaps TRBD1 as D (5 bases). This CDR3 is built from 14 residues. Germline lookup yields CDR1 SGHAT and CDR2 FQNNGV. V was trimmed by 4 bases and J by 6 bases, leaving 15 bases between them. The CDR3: CASSSRQPHPEAFF. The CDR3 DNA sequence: TGTGCCAGCAGCTCGCGACAGCCTCACCCTGAAGCTTTCTTT. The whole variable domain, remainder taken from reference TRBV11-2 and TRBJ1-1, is EAGVAQSPRYKIIEKRQSVAFWCNPISGHATLYWYQQILGQGPKLLIQFQNNGVVDDSQLPKDRFSAERLKGVDSTLKIQPAKLEDSAVYLCASSSRQPHPEAFFGQGTRLTVV.

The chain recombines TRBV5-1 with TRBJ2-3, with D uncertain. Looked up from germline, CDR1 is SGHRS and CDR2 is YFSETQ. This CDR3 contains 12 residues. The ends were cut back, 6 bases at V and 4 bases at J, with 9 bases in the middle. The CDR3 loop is CASNRPPDTQYF. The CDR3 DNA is TGCGCCAGCAATCGGCCCCCAGATACGCAGTATTTT.

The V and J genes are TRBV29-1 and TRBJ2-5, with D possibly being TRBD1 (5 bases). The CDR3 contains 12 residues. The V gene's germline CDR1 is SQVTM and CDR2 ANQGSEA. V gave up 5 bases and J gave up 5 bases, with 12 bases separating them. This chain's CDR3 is CSVFRVGETQYF. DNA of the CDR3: TGCAGCGTTTTCAGGGTGGGGGAGACCCAGTACTTC.

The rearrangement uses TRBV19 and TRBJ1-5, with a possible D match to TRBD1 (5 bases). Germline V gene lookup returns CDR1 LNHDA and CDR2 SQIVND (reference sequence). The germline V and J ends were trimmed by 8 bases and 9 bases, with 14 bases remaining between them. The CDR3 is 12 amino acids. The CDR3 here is CASSGGGGPQHF. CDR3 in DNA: TGTGCCAGTTCGGGGGGTGGAGGGCCCCAGCATTTT.

CDR3 amino acids: CASSSRLDLGGSYEQYF. In DNA form, the CDR3 reads TGTGCCAGCAGCTCGCGACTAGACCTTGGCGGGTCCTACGAGCAGTACTTC. This chain links TRBV7-2 with TRBJ2-7, with D maybe TRBD2 (6 bases). The germline gives CDR1 SGHTA, CDR2 FQGNSA. The V end lost 4 bases, the J end lost 1 base, and 20 bases lay between the germline ends. The CDR3 consists of 17 residues. Variable domain in full (rest from reference TRBV7-2 and TRBJ2-7): GAGVSQSPSNKVTEKGKDVELRCDPISGHTALYWYRQSLGQGLEFLIYFQGNSAPDKSGLPSDRFSAERTGGSVSTLTIQRTQQEDSAVYLCASSSRLDLGGSYEQYFGPGTRLTVT.

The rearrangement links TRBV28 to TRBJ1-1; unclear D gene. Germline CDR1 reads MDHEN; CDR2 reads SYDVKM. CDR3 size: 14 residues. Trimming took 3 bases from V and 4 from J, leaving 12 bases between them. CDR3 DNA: TGTGCCAGCAGTTTGCCGGGCAGGATCACTGAAGCTTTCTTT. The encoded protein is CASSLPGRITEAFF.

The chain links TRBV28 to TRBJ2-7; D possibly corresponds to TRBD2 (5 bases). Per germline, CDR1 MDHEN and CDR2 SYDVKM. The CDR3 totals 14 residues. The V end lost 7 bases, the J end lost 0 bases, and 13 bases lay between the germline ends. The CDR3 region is CASTLRGSSYEQYF. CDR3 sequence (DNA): TGTGCCAGCACCCTCCGCGGGTCCTCCTACGAGCAGTACTTC.

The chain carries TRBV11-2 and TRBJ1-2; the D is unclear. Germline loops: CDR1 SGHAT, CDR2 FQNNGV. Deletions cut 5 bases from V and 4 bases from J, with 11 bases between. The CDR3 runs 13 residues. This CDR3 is CASSPVGIYGYTF. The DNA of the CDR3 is TGTGCCAGCAGCCCAGTAGGGATCTATGGCTACACCTTC.

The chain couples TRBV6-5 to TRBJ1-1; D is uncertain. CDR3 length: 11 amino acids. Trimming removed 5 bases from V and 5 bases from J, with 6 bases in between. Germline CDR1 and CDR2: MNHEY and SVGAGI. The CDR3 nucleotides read TGTGCCAGCAGTGTTCGGACTGAAGCTTTCTTT. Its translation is CASSVRTEAFF.

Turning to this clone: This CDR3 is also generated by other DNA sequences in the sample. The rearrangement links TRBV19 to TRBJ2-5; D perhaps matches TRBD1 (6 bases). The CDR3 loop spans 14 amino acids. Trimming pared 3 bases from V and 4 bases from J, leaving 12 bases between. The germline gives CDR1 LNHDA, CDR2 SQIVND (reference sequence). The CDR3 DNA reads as TGTGCCAGTAGTATCGGGACACCTCGAGAGACCCAGTACTTC. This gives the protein CASSIGTPRETQYF. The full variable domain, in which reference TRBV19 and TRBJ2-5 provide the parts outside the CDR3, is DGGITQSPKYLFRKEGQNVTLSCEQNLNHDAMYWYRQDPGQGLRLIYYSQIVNDFQKGDIAEGYSVSREKKESFPLTVTSAQKNPTAFYLCASSIGTPRETQYFGPGTRLLVL.

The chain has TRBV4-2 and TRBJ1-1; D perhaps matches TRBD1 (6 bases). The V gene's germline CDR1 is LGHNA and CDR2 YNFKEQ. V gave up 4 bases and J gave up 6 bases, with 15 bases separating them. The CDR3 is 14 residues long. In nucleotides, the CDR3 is TGTGCCAGCAGCCCGTCACAGGGTAGACCTGAAGCTTTCTTT. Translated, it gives CASSPSQGRPEAFF.

CDR3 sequence reads: CASSPRTGEETQYF. The DNA of the CDR3 is TGTGCCAGCAGCCCCCGGACAGGGGAGGAGACCCAGTACTTC. The chain is built from TRBV7-9 and TRBJ2-5, with 9 bases fitting TRBD1. Germline lookup yields CDR1 SEHNR and CDR2 FQNEAQ (reference sequence). The CDR3 sequence is 14 residues long. V shed 5 bases and J 5 bases; nucleotides not matched to a gene: 6.

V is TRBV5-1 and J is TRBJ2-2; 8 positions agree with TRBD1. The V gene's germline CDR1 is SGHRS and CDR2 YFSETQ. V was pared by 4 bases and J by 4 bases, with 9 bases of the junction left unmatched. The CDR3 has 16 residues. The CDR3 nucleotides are TGCGCCAGCAGCCCAGGACAGGGTAGATTCACCGGGGAGCTGTTTTTT. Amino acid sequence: CASSPGQGRFTGELFF.

In nucleotides, the CDR3 is TGTGCCAGTAGTATAGCGGGGGGGGAACTAACCCATACGCAGTATTTT. Its translation: CASSIAGGELTHTQYF. The rearrangement uses TRBV19 and TRBJ2-3, with 8 bases aligning to TRBD2. Trimming took 1 base from V and 7 from J; bases not matched to a gene: 10. Germline V CDR1 and CDR2: LNHDA, SQIVND (reference sequence). The length of the CDR3 is 16 residues.

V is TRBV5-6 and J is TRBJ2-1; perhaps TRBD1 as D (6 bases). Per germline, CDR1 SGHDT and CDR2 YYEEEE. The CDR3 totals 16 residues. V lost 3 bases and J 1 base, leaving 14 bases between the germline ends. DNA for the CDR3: TGTGCCAGCAGCTCAGACCGGGACACGTCCTACAATGAGCAGTTCTTC. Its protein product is CASSSDRDTSYNEQFF.

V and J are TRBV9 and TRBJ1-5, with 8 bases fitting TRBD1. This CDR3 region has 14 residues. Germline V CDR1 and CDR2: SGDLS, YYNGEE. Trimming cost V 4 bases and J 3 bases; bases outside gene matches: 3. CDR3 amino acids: CASSRTGTNQPQHF. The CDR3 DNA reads TGTGCCAGCAGCCGGACAGGGACCAATCAGCCCCAGCATTTT.

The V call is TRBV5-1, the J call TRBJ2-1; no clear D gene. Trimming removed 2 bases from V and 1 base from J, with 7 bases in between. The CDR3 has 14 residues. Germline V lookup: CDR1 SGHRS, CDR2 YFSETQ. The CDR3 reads CASSFGISYNEQFF. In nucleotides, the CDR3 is TGCGCCAGCAGCTTTGGGATTTCCTACAATGAGCAGTTCTTC.

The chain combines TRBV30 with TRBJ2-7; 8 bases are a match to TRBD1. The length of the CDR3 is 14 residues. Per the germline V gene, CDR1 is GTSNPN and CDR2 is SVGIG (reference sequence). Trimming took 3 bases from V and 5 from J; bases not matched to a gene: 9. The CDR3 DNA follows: TGTGCCTGGAGACGGGGGACAGGATCCGACGAGCAGTACTTC. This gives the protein CAWRRGTGSDEQYF.

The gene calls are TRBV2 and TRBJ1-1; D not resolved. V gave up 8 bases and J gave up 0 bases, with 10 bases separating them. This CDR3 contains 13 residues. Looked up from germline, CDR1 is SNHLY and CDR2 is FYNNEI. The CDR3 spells CASSQEMNTEAFF. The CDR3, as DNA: TGTGCCAGCTCTCAGGAGATGAACACTGAAGCTTTCTTT.

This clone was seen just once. Here the CDR3 DNA reads TGTGCCAGCAGCCCCCCTGGTCTCTATGGCTACACCTTC. The encoded protein is CASSPPGLYGYTF. The chain joins TRBV6-6 to TRBJ1-2; D is unclear. Germline V gene lookup returns CDR1 MNHNY and CDR2 SVGAGI (reference sequence). Trimming left V 6 bases short and J 4 bases short, with 12 bases between. The CDR3 runs to 13 residues.

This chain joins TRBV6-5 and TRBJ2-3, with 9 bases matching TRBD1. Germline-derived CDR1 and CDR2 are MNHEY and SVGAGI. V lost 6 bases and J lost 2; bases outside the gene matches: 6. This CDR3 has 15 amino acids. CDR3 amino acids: CASSQGQGLTDTQYF. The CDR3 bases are TGTGCCAGCAGCCAGGGACAGGGCCTCACAGATACGCAGTATTTT.

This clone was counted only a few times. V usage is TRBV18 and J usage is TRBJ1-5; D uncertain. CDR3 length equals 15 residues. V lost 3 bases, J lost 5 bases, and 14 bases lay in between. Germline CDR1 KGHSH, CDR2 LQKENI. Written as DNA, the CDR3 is TGTGCCAGCTCACCCGGGGAGCAAGCCCATCAGCCCCAGCATTTT. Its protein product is CASSPGEQAHQPQHF.

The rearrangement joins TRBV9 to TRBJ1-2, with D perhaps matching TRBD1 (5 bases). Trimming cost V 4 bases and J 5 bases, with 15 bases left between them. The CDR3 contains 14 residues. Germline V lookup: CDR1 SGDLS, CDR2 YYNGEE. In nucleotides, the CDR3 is TGTGCCAGCAGCATTCCCGGGACGGCGTATGGCTACACCTTC. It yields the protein CASSIPGTAYGYTF.

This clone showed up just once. The CDR3 bases are TGTGCCAGCAGTTCATCAGGTGCAACTAATGAAAAACTGTTTTTT. Its translation is CASSSSGATNEKLFF. This rearrangement joins TRBV28 to TRBJ1-4; D gene uncertain. CDR3 length: 15 amino acids. CDR1 is MDHEN and CDR2 is SYDVKM in the germline V gene. V lost 4 bases to trimming and J lost 0 bases, with 9 bases between them.

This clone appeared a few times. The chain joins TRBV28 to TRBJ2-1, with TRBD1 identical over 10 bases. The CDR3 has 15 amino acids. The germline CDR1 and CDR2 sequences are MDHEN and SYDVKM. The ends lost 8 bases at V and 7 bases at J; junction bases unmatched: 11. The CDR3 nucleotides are TGTGCCAGCTACCCAAGACCGGGACAGGGGAATGAGCAGTTCTTC. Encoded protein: CASYPRPGQGNEQFF.